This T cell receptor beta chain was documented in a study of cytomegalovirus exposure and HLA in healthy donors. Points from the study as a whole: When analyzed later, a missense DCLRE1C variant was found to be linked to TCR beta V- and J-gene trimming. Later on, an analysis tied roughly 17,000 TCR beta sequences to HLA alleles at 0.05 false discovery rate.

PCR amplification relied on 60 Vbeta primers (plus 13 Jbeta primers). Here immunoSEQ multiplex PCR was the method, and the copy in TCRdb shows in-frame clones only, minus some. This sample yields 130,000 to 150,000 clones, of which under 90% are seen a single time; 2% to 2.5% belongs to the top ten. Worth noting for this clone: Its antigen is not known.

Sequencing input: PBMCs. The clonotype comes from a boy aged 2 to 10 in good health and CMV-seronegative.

CDR3 in amino acids: CASTATDNEQFF. In nucleotides, the CDR3 is TGTGCCAGCACCGCGACAGACAATGAGCAGTTCTTC. V and J are TRBV6-5 and TRBJ2-1; D perhaps matches TRBD1 (5 bases). Germline CDR1 is MNHEY and CDR2 is SVGAGI. The CDR3 loop spans 12 amino acids. V was pared by 7 bases and J by 5 bases, with 9 bases between.